The 8 T cell receptor beta chains listed next were all sequenced from one sample in a study of technical replicates of blood from several donors. The assay was immunoSEQ multiplex PCR, and TCRdb's table has in-frame clones only and misses some. Of around 84,000 clones in the sample, around nine tenths are singletons; the top ten hold around 0.24%. Sequencing was done on a sample of T cells isolated from PBMCs. These receptors all stem from a human donor in good health.

This chain connects TRBV23-1 to TRBJ2-2; TRBD2 matches at 9 bases. TRBV23-1 is an ORF, with its function uncertain. There are 20 residues in the CDR3. Trimming at V came to 2 bases and at J to 0 bases, leaving 13 bases not matched to a gene. CDR3 coding DNA: TGCGCCAGCAGTCAACCCCCCCAGCGGGAGGCCCATTCGAACACCGGGGAGCTGTTTTTT. This sequence encodes CASSQPPQREAHSNTGELFF.

This clone was seen only once. V and J are TRBV15 and TRBJ2-2; TRBD2 might be the D (7 bases). Trimming pared 5 bases from V and 0 bases from J, leaving 16 bases between. Germline V gives CDR1 LNHNV, CDR2 YYDKDF (reference sequence). This CDR3 has 17 residues. The CDR3 region is CATSLGGGDTNTGELFF. CDR3 nucleotides: TGTGCCACCAGCTTAGGCGGGGGCGACACGAACACCGGGGAGCTGTTTTTT.

The chain is built from TRBV7-8 and TRBJ1-1; TRBD1 is a possible D gene (6 bases). CDR1 and CDR2 (germline): SGHVS, FQNEAQ. CDR3 length: 17 amino acids. V was pared by 4 bases and J by 5 bases, with 23 bases between. CDR3 DNA sequence: TGTGCCAGCAGCTCGACAGGACGGGGTGTTAGCCGGACTGAAGCTTTCTTT. Translated, it gives CASSSTGRGVSRTEAFF.

This clone was recorded only once. The V and J genes are TRBV5-4 and TRBJ2-1, with D unresolved. Germline assignment: CDR1 SGHNT and CDR2 YYREEE (reference sequence). V lost 1 base and J lost 0, with 8 bases in between. The CDR3 extends over 15 amino acids. CDR3 amino acids: CASSLSSGSYNEQFF. The CDR3 nucleotides read TGTGCCAGCAGCTTGTCTAGTGGCTCCTACAATGAGCAGTTCTTC.

This chain connects TRBV5-6 to TRBJ2-1; 8 nucleotides agree with TRBD2. CDR3 size: 14 residues. From germline, CDR1 is SGHDT and CDR2 YYEEEE. With V trimmed by 0 bases and J by 7 bases, 3 bases remained unmatched. The CDR3 is CASSLGLAMNEQFF. DNA of the CDR3: TGTGCCAGCAGCTTGGGACTAGCGATGAATGAGCAGTTCTTC.

The V and J genes are TRBV18 and TRBJ1-4; 7 positions match TRBD1. The germline gives CDR1 KGHSH, CDR2 LQKENI. This CDR3 is 13 amino acids long. V lost 6 bases and J lost 5; bases outside the gene matches: 3. The CDR3 loop reads CASSAQGNEKLFF. DNA for the CDR3: TGTGCCAGCTCGGCACAGGGGAATGAAAAACTGTTTTTT.

The J gene is TRBJ2-3, the V gene TRBV10-1; TRBD2 aligns across 7 bases. The CDR3 totals 14 residues. The J segment lost 0 bases and the V segment lost 4 bases, leaving 1 base of the junction unmatched. Germline CDR1 and CDR2: WNHNN and SYGVQD (reference sequence). CDR3 loop: CASSASGSTDTQYF. The CDR3 region has the DNA TGCGCCAGCAGTGCTAGCGGCAGCACAGATACGCAGTATTTT.

V gene TRBV29-1 combines with J gene TRBJ1-1, with 9 positions matching TRBD1. CDR1 and CDR2 (germline): SQVTM, ANQGSEA. The V and J ends lost 4 bases and 3 bases, in that order; junction bases with no gene match: 9. The CDR3 spans 15 residues. Here the CDR3 DNA reads TGCAGCGTTGTAGGGACAGGGAGTCTTGACACTGAAGCTTTCTTT. It yields the protein CSVVGTGSLDTEAFF.